The next 20 T cell receptor beta chains were all read from a single sample in a study of a mutant IDH1 vaccine in newly diagnosed glioma. Time point given: week 5, during vaccination. The investigators gave 300 ug of mutant IDH1 20-mer peptide in each vaccine dose, together with topical imiquimod. No antigen is known for these receptors. Repertoires were generated with immunoSEQ multiplex PCR, while TCRdb's copy carries only in-frame clones and drops some. The sample contains around 32,000 clones, roughly nine tenths of which appear only once. The specimen comprised peripheral blood mononuclear cells (PBMCs), sampled from a glioma patient whose treatment included an IDH1 peptide vaccine. All receptors come from a woman between 40 and 55 years old with glioma. Some clones in this sample may be carry-over from other donors' samples.

The V gene is TRBV4-2, the J gene TRBJ2-5; 9 positions agree with TRBD2. The V gene's germline CDR1 is LGHNA and CDR2 YNFKEQ. J lost 4 bases, V lost 0 bases, and 15 bases had no gene match. CDR3 length: 19 residues. This CDR3 is CASSQDEGSGGMWGETQYF. CDR3 coding DNA: TGTGCCAGCAGCCAAGATGAAGGTAGCGGGGGAATGTGGGGAGAGACCCAGTACTTC.

This clone appeared once. The rearrangement uses TRBV28 and TRBJ1-5; D uncertain. The CDR3 is 15 residues long. Trimming left V 5 bases short and J 7 bases short, with 18 bases between. CDR1 and CDR2 from the germline V gene are MDHEN and SYDVKM. The CDR3 loop is CASSNSGPIGQPQHF. DNA for the CDR3: TGTGCCAGCAGTAATTCCGGGCCCATTGGGCAGCCCCAGCATTTT. Looking up the rest from reference TRBV28 and TRBJ1-5 gives the full variable domain: DVKVTQSSRYLVKRTGEKVFLECVQDMDHENMFWYRQDPGLGLRLIYFSYDVKMKEKGDIPEGYSVSREKKERFSLILESASTNQTSMYLCASSNSGPIGQPQHFGDGTRLSIL.

The chain uses TRBV7-2 and TRBJ1-5, with D perhaps matching TRBD1 (6 bases). Germline assignment: CDR1 SGHTA and CDR2 FQGNSA. The V end lost 5 bases, the J end lost 4 bases, and 27 bases lay between the germline ends. CDR3 size: 19 residues. CDR3 sequence reads: CASSIGGPRRIGMNQPQHF. Here the CDR3 DNA reads TGTGCCAGCAGCATAGGGGGGCCCCGAAGGATCGGTATGAATCAGCCCCAGCATTTT.

The rearrangement links TRBV5-6 to TRBJ1-2; D possibly corresponds to TRBD1 (5 bases). The CDR3 is 15 residues long. Between the trimmed V and J ends, which lost 0 bases and 4 bases, there was a span of 13 bases. From germline, CDR1 is SGHDT and CDR2 YYEEEE. CDR3 sequence: CASSLVVSGLYGYTF. The CDR3 DNA reads TGTGCCAGCAGCTTGGTAGTTTCGGGGCTCTATGGCTACACCTTC. Combining the CDR3 with reference TRBV5-6 and TRBJ1-2 gives the whole variable domain DAGVTQSPTHLIKTRGQQVTLRCSPKSGHDTVSWYQQALGQGPQFIFQYYEEEERQRGNFPDRFSGHQFPNYSSELNVNALLLGDSALYLCASSLVVSGLYGYTFGSGTRLTVV.

This chain joins TRBV27 and TRBJ2-7; 10 bases match TRBD2. The CDR3 extends over 19 amino acids. Germline V lookup: CDR1 MNHEY, CDR2 SMNVEV (reference sequence). V lost 7 bases to trimming and J lost 0 bases; unmatched junction nucleotides: 18. CDR3 nucleotide sequence: TGTGCCAGCACCCCCTATAGGGCAAGCGGGAGGGCCGGCTCCTACGAGCAGTACTTC. The encoded protein is CASTPYRASGRAGSYEQYF.

The chain combines TRBV15 with TRBJ1-5, with 10 nucleotides matching TRBD1. This CDR3 is built from 14 residues. Per germline, CDR1 LNHNV and CDR2 YYDKDF (reference sequence). V shed 3 bases, J shed 7 bases, and the junction held 3 bases outside the gene matches. CDR3 nucleotides: TGTGCCACCAGCAGGGACAGGGGGGGACAGCCCCAGCATTTT. Its translation is CATSRDRGGQPQHF.

This chain links TRBV7-3 with TRBJ1-5, with no clear D. The CDR3 totals 11 residues. CDR1 is SGHTA and CDR2 is FQGTGA in the germline V gene. The germline V and J ends were trimmed by 5 bases and 11 bases, with 10 bases remaining between them. DNA for the CDR3: TGTGCCAGCAGCCTCGGTCTGGCCCAGCATTTT. It encodes CASSLGLAQHF.

This rearrangement joins TRBV9 to TRBJ1-3, with D uncertain. V was trimmed by 0 bases and J by 3 bases, leaving 7 bases between them. This CDR3 comprises 14 residues. Looked up from germline, CDR1 is SGDLS and CDR2 is YYNGEE. CDR3 residues: CASSVERVGNTIYF. The CDR3 DNA is TGTGCCAGCAGCGTAGAGAGGGTTGGAAACACCATATATTTT.

The V gene is TRBV7-9, the J gene TRBJ2-3; D gene ambiguous. V lost 2 bases and J 1 base, leaving 4 bases between the germline ends. This CDR3 is built from 13 residues. Germline lookup yields CDR1 SEHNR and CDR2 FQNEAQ (reference sequence). CDR3 loop: CASSLFGTDTQYF. The DNA for the CDR3 is TGTGCCAGCAGCTTATTCGGCACAGATACGCAGTATTTT.

The chain couples TRBV7-3 to TRBJ2-3; 12 positions match TRBD2. Germline CDR1 is SGHTA and CDR2 is FQGTGA. J gave up 11 bases and V 2 bases, and 17 bases lay outside the gene matches. CDR3 size: 18 residues. CDR3 amino acids: CASSLVPTSTSGGIMQYF. CDR3 nucleotide sequence: TGTGCCAGCAGCTTAGTTCCCACCTCGACTAGCGGGGGAATTATGCAGTATTTT.

The chain uses TRBV5-1 and TRBJ2-7; perhaps TRBD1 as D (6 bases). From germline, CDR1 is SGHRS and CDR2 YFSETQ. CDR3 length equals 12 residues. Trimming took 6 bases from V and 6 from J, leaving 13 bases between them. CDR3: CASIPTGFEQYF. The CDR3 DNA reads as TGCGCCAGCATTCCAACAGGGTTCGAGCAGTACTTC.

This sequence joins TRBV4-1 and TRBJ1-1, with 7 bases fitting TRBD1. CDR3 length: 18 amino acids. CDR1 and CDR2 (germline): MGHRA, YSYEKL. V gave up 4 bases and J gave up 5 bases; unmatched junction bases: 19. The DNA for the CDR3 is TGCGCCAGCAGCCGCCGGGACAGACCATCCTCCAAGCCAACTGAAGCTTTCTTT. This encodes CASSRRDRPSSKPTEAFF.

Here the CDR3 DNA reads TGTGCCAGCAGCCCAGGGGCTGGGTTTGGCATGAACACTGAAGCTTTCTTT. Its translation: CASSPGAGFGMNTEAFF. The chain recombines TRBV7-2 with TRBJ1-1, with D perhaps matching TRBD1 (6 bases). This CDR3 has 17 amino acids. V was cut by 5 bases and J by 0 bases, with 19 bases left in between. From germline, CDR1 is SGHTA and CDR2 FQGNSA.

This clone was detected a few times. This chain joins TRBV6-6 and TRBJ1-2; no definite D call. V lost 8 bases and J lost 8, with 15 bases in between. Germline CDR1 and CDR2: MNHNY and SVGAGI (reference sequence). This CDR3 is 12 amino acids long. Here the CDR3 DNA reads TGTGCCAGCTCCTCACCTGGTTGGGGCTACACCTTC. The encoded protein is CASSSPGWGYTF.

This clone was seen once. The gene calls are TRBV28 and TRBJ1-2; D is undetermined. V lost 6 bases to trimming and J lost 8 bases, with 10 bases between them. The CDR3 loop spans 11 amino acids. Per germline, CDR1 MDHEN and CDR2 SYDVKM. CDR3 in amino acids: CASSLQTGYTF. The DNA for the CDR3 is TGTGCCAGCAGCCTACAGACAGGCTACACCTTC.

The chain combines TRBV7-6 with TRBJ1-2; 11 bases fit TRBD1. Germline CDR1 is SGHVS and CDR2 is FNYEAQ. Losses at the gene ends were 5 bases for V and 4 bases for J; bases not matched to a gene: 9. The CDR3 sequence is 16 residues long. CDR3 sequence (DNA): TGTGCCAGCAGCCCCGGGACAGGGGGGGAGGTCTATGGCTACACCTTC. Translated, it gives CASSPGTGGEVYGYTF.

The J gene is TRBJ2-1, the V gene TRBV11-3, with 9 bases identical to TRBD1. The germline V gene has CDR1 SGHNT and CDR2 YENEEA. The length of the CDR3 is 15 residues. The trim removed 5 bases at V and 8 bases at J, leaving 10 bases unmatched. For the CDR3, the DNA is TGTGCCAGCAGCCTGGGACAGGGTCCCCTATATGAGCAGTTCTTC. Encoded protein: CASSLGQGPLYEQFF. Filled out from reference TRBV11-3 and TRBJ2-1, the complete variable domain reads EAGVVQSPRYKIIEKKQPVAFWCNPISGHNTLYWYLQNLGQGPELLIRYENEEAVDDSQLPKDRFSAERLKGVDSTLKIQPAELGDSAVYLCASSLGQGPLYEQFFGPGTRLTVL.

This clone occurred once. The genes are TRBV4-2 and TRBJ1-3; 10 bases fit TRBD1. The ends lost 1 base at V and 4 bases at J; junction bases unmatched: 10. Looked up from germline, CDR1 is LGHNA and CDR2 is YNFKEQ. The length of the CDR3 is 18 residues. The CDR3 DNA sequence: TGTGCCAGCAGCCAAGCCTCGGGACAGGGGAATCAAGGAAACACCATATATTTT. Residues: CASSQASGQGNQGNTIYF.

The chain links TRBV18 to TRBJ2-1, with 8 bases matching TRBD2. This CDR3 spans 16 amino acids. Trimming at V came to 7 bases and at J to 6 bases, leaving 14 bases not matched to a gene. CDR1 and CDR2 from the germline V gene are KGHSH and LQKENI. The CDR3 protein is CASWLGYGRALNEQFF. Written as DNA, the CDR3 is TGTGCCAGCTGGCTCGGGTACGGGAGGGCCCTCAATGAGCAGTTCTTC. The full variable domain, with the rest looked up from reference TRBV18 and TRBJ2-1, is NAGVMQNPRHLVRRRGQEARLRCSPMKGHSHVYWYRQLPEEGLKFMVYLQKENIIDESGMPKERFSAEFPKEGPSILRIQQVVRGDSAAYFCASWLGYGRALNEQFFGPGTRLTVL.

The chain uses TRBV5-5 and TRBJ2-2; the match to TRBD1 covers 7 bases. V was pared by 4 bases and J by 5 bases, with 8 bases of the junction left unmatched. Germline V gene lookup returns CDR1 SGHKS and CDR2 YYEKEE (reference sequence). There are 15 residues in the CDR3. The CDR3 bases are TGTGCCAGCAGCCTCAGGGGGACGGGTACCGGGGAGCTGTTTTTT. It yields the protein CASSLRGTGTGELFF. The full variable domain, in which reference TRBV5-5 and TRBJ2-2 provide the parts outside the CDR3, is DAGVTQSPTHLIKTRGQQVTLRCSPISGHKSVSWYQQVLGQGPQFIFQYYEKEERGRGNFPDRFSARQFPNYSSELNVNALLLGDSALYLCASSLRGTGTGELFFGEGSRLTVL.